These T cell receptor beta chains were read from a single sample in a study of T cells in Graves' hyperthyroidism and ophthalmopathy. MiXCR, run by TCRdb on the multiplex PCR reads, gives a single entry per CDR3 protein. The table lists about 200,000 distinct CDR3 sequences, 17% of them singletons. What was sequenced was blood. Receptor source: a woman in her 50s with Graves' hyperthyroidism. Each CDR3 is given with its conserved first and last residue. D genes are given only for firm matches. Size is stated for part of the rows, as once, few or many counts, or as a class when the clone is expanded.

15	.	many	TRBV2	TRBJ1-5	TGTGCCAGCAGTGAAAGGGTCAGGGAGAATCAGCCCCAGCATTTT	CASSERVRENQPQHF
18	.	.	TRBV11-2	TRBJ2-6	TGTGCCAGCAGCCCCAGGTCCCTTTCCAGCTCTGGGGCCAACGTCCTGACTTTC	CASSPRSLSSSGANVLTF
15	TRBD1	many	TRBV7-8	TRBJ1-1	TGTGCCAGCAGCTTAGGGGACAGATCAAACACTGAAGCTTTCTTT	CASSLGDRSNTEAFF
11	.	.	TRBV7-9	TRBJ2-1	TGTGCCAGCAGCTTACCCAATGAGCAGTTCTTC	CASSLPNEQFF
16	TRBD1	.	TRBV6-1	TRBJ2-7	TGTGCCAGCAGTTCCTCCGGACAGGGAAACCCCTACGAGCAGTACTTC	CASSSSGQGNPYEQYF
13	.	few	TRBV10-3	TRBJ1-1	TGTGCCGTGGGGGTAAGGAGGAACACTGAAGCTTTCTTT	CAVGVRRNTEAFF
14	.	many	TRBV28	TRBJ1-5	TGTGCCAGCAGTTTGGACAATAGCAATCAGCCCCAGCATTTT	CASSLDNSNQPQHF
13	.	few	TRBV9	TRBJ1-2	TGTGCCAGCAGCAACCCTTATAGGCAGGGCTACACCTTC	CASSNPYRQGYTF
14	.	few	TRBV7-3	TRBJ2-4	TGTGCCAGCAGTCGCTCTCGGACTGATGGCATTCAGTACTTC	CASSRSRTDGIQYF
15	.	.	TRBV4-1	TRBJ2-2	TGCGCCAGCAGCCCCCCTCGATCATTCACCGGGGAGCTGTTTTTT	CASSPPRSFTGELFF
14	.	.	TRBV19	TRBJ1-5	TGTGCCAGTAGTATTAGTACAGGAAATCAGCCCCAGCATTTT	CASSISTGNQPQHF
13	.	many	TRBV6-1	TRBJ2-2	TGTGCCAGCTTGCCCTCAACCCTCGGGGAGCTGTTTTTT	CASLPSTLGELFF
15	TRBD2	few	TRBV7-9	TRBJ2-3	TGTGCCAGCAGCTCACCTGGACTAGCGGGAGATACGCAGTATTTT	CASSSPGLAGDTQYF
14	.	.	TRBV25-1	TRBJ1-4	TGTGCCAGCAGTGGGACCACGATAAATGAAAAACTGTTTTTT	CASSGTTINEKLFF
13	.	many	TRBV24-1	TRBJ2-7	TGTGCCACCAGTGCAACAGCCCCGGTCGAGCAGTACTTC	CATSATAPVEQYF
12	TRBD1	many	TRBV29-1	TRBJ2-5	TGCAGCGTCGTGGGACAGATAGAGACCCAGTACTTC	CSVVGQIETQYF
14	.	many	TRBV11-3	TRBJ1-1	TGTGCCAGCAGCTCGGTCAGCCGGCGGACTGAAGCTTTCTTT	CASSSVSRRTEAFF
15	.	many	TRBV7-9	TRBJ2-1	TGTGCCAGCAGCTTAGTACTAGCAGTCTACAATGAGCAGTTCTTC	CASSLVLAVYNEQFF
17	.	.	TRBV7-7	TRBJ1-4	TGTGCTAGCAGCCCTCAGGGTAACGGGGCAACTAATGAAAAACTGTTTTTT	CASSPQGNGATNEKLFF
17	TRBD2	many	TRBV12-3/TRBV12-4	TRBJ2-6	TGTGCCAGCAAAGGACTAGCGGGAGGGCCTGGGGCCAACGTCCTGACTTTC	CASKGLAGGPGANVLTF
15	.	many	TRBV7-3	TRBJ2-1	TGTGCCAGCAGCTCACCGGGTTCTTCCTACAATGAGCAGTTCTTC	CASSSPGSSYNEQFF
20	TRBD2	many	TRBV20-1	TRBJ2-3	TGCAGTGGTATAGAGTGGGGACTAGCGGTCCTACCCCCCCAACCAGATACGCAGTATTTT	CSGIEWGLAVLPPQPDTQYF
16	.	.	TRBV7-9	TRBJ1-2	TGTGCCAGCAGCCAAAAAAGGCTCGGGAAGGACTATGGCTACACCTTC	CASSQKRLGKDYGYTF
13	.	many	TRBV6-5	TRBJ1-1	TGTGCCAGCAGTTACGGGCGGGAGACTGAAGCTTTCTTT	CASSYGRETEAFF
11	.	few	TRBV9	TRBJ2-7	TGTGCCAGCAGCTCCGGACACGAGCAGTACTTC	CASSSGHEQYF
13	.	few	TRBV2	TRBJ1-4	TGTGCCAGCAGTGAGTTTAGTAATGAAAAACTGTTTTTT	CASSEFSNEKLFF
14	TRBD2	many	TRBV12-3/TRBV12-4	TRBJ2-1	TGTGCCAGCAGTTGGGGGACTAGCTTCGATGAGCAGTTCTTC	CASSWGTSFDEQFF
16	.	many	TRBV18	TRBJ2-3	TGTGCCAGCTCACCCCCCCACAGGGTCACCGCAGATACGCAGTATTTT	CASSPPHRVTADTQYF
18	TRBD1	.	TRBV6-4	TRBJ1-4	TGTGCCAGCAGTGGCCGGGACAGGGGCCATGCAACTAATGAAAAACTGTTTTTT	CASSGRDRGHATNEKLFF
16	.	.	TRBV3-1	TRBJ1-2	TGTGCCAGCAGCCAAGCCCGGACACGACCTAACTATGGCTACACCTTC	CASSQARTRPNYGYTF
11	.	.	TRBV27	TRBJ2-5	TGTGCCAGCATGGTTAGAGAGACCCAGTACTTC	CASMVRETQYF
15	.	many	TRBV3-1	TRBJ1-1	TGTGCCAGCAGCCAAGTCGCGGGAGTAGGGACTGAAGCTTTCTTT	CASSQVAGVGTEAFF
13	.	few	TRBV4-1	TRBJ1-2	TGCGCCAGCAGCCCACAGGGATTTGCTGGCTACACCTTC	CASSPQGFAGYTF
15	.	few	TRBV2	TRBJ2-5	TGTGCCAGCAAATTGGCAATCACCTATCAAGAGACCCAGTACTTC	CASKLAITYQETQYF
16	.	.	TRBV11-2	TRBJ1-1	TGTGCCAGCAGCTTTAGTTTCAACCGCAAGGACACTGAAGCTTTCTTT	CASSFSFNRKDTEAFF
14	TRBD1	many	TRBV6-1	TRBJ1-5	TGTGCCAGCAGTAAACAGGGGAGCGATCAGCCCCAGCATTTT	CASSKQGSDQPQHF
12	TRBD1	.	TRBV11-1	TRBJ1-1	TGTGCCAGCAGCACGGACAGGGGCATGTCTTTCTTT	CASSTDRGMSFF
15	.	few	TRBV7-6	TRBJ1-1	TGTGCCAGCAGCAGAGCACGGGGCCCGGTCACTGAAGCTTTCTTT	CASSRARGPVTEAFF
14	.	many	TRBV11-2	TRBJ1-1	TGTGCCAGCAGCCCAGTGGGGGGCAACACTGAAGCTTTCTTT	CASSPVGGNTEAFF
17	.	many	TRBV2	TRBJ1-5	TGTGCCAGCAGTGAACCAGGACTTATTGGGAGCAATCAGCCCCAGCATTTT	CASSEPGLIGSNQPQHF
15	TRBD2	few	TRBV19	TRBJ2-2	TGTGCCAGTATGGTCGGGAGGGCGAAGACCGGGGAGCTGTTTTTT	CASMVGRAKTGELFF
16	.	few	TRBV4-1	TRBJ1-2	TGCGCCAGCAGCCAAGAACCGGGCCTGGGGCAGGATGGCTACACCTTC	CASSQEPGLGQDGYTF
13	.	many	TRBV24-1	TRBJ1-1	TGTGCCACCAGTGAAGCCAGGGGAAATGAAGCTTTCTTT	CATSEARGNEAFF
13	TRBD1	many	TRBV28	TRBJ2-7	TGTGCCAGCAGAACGACAGGGATACACGAGCAGTACTTC	CASRTTGIHEQYF
15	.	few	TRBV19	TRBJ1-2	TGTGCCAGTAGTAAACAGGGACGGCTCGGCTATGGCTACACCTTC	CASSKQGRLGYGYTF
16	TRBD2	many	TRBV20-1	TRBJ2-7	TGCAGTGCTAGAGGGACTAGCGGGAGGTCCTCCTACGAGCAGTACTTC	CSARGTSGRSSYEQYF
14	TRBD1	.	TRBV7-8	TRBJ2-7	TGTGCCAGCAGTACGGACAGGGTAATGAACGAGCAGTACTTC	CASSTDRVMNEQYF
13	.	many	TRBV6-5	TRBJ2-7	TGTGCCAGCAGTTACTTAGGCCCAGGGGAGCAGTACTTC	CASSYLGPGEQYF
14	TRBD1	many	TRBV10-3	TRBJ1-2	TGTGCCATCAGTGCCGGGACAGCTAACTATGGCTACACCTTC	CAISAGTANYGYTF
12	.	many	TRBV10-3	TRBJ1-1	TGTGCCATCAGTGAAAGGACCATGGGAGCTTTCTTT	CAISERTMGAFF
12	TRBD2	many	TRBV12-3/TRBV12-4	TRBJ2-7	TGTGCCAGCAGTTTTTTAGCGGGTGAGCAGTACTTC	CASSFLAGEQYF
15	TRBD1	.	TRBV10-3	TRBJ2-5	TGTGCCATCAGGAAGGGACAGGGCATAGGCGAGACCCAGTACTTC	CAIRKGQGIGETQYF
13	.	many	TRBV7-2	TRBJ2-7	TGTGCCAGCAGCGAGGGGGTCCTGGGCGAGCAGTACTTC	CASSEGVLGEQYF
16	.	.	TRBV4-2	TRBJ2-2	TGTGCCAGCAGCCAATCGGCTAGCCCAGGGACCGGGGAGCTGTTTTTT	CASSQSASPGTGELFF
14	TRBD2	many	TRBV28	TRBJ2-5	TGTGCCAGCTGGGGGAGCGGGACTCGCGAGACCCAGTACTTC	CASWGSGTRETQYF
10	.	.	TRBV29-1	TRBJ1-1	TGCAGCGTCCCGGAAGCAGAAGCTTTCTTT	CSVPEAEAFF
13	.	many	TRBV6-6	TRBJ2-5	TGTGCCAGCAGTTACAGGGACCAAGAGACCCAGTACTTC	CASSYRDQETQYF
17	.	many	TRBV27	TRBJ2-5	TGTGCCAGCAGTTTATATTTATCGGACAATCGAGAAGAGACCCAGTACTTC	CASSLYLSDNREETQYF
13	.	.	TRBV29-1	TRBJ1-1	TGCAGCGCACTTTTTTTGAGCGGGACTGAAGCTTTCTTT	CSALFLSGTEAFF